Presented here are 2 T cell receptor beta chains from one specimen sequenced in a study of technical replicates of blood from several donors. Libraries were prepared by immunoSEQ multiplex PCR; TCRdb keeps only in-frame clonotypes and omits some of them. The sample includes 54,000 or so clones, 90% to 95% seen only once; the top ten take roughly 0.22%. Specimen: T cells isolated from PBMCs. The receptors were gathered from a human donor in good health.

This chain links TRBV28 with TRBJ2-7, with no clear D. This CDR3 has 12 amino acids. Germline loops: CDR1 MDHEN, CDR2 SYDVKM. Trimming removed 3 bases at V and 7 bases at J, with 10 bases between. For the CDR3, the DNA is TGTGCCAGCAGTTTCATTAACCGGGAGCAGTACTTC. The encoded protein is CASSFINREQYF.

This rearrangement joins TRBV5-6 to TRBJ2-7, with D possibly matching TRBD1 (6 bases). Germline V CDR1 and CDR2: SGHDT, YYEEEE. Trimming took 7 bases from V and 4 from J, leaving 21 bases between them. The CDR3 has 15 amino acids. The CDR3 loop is CASYGRDTGPYEQYF. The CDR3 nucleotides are TGTGCCAGCTACGGTCGGGACACCGGTCCATACGAGCAGTACTTC.